A selection of T cell receptor beta chains follows, all from one sample in a study of blood T cell repertoires in COVID-19. Profiling relied on immunoSEQ multiplex PCR, and the TCRdb table lists in-frame clones only, not all of them. Of approximately 240,000 clones detected, 70% to 85% appear once; the ten largest clones hold 4.9%. Source material: peripheral blood. The receptors here all came from an elderly woman with active or convalescent COVID-19. CDR3s include the opening cysteine and the closing phenylalanine or tryptophan. Each record gives: clone size, D gene, V gene, J gene, CDR3 protein, CDR3 DNA. D genes are given only for firm matches. Size tells how often a clone was seen (once, few, many) or the class of an expanded clone, and some rows leave it out.

>NA|NA|TRBV29-1|TRBJ2-7
CSSHHQAEDTYEQYF
TGCAGCTCCCATCACCAGGCAGAGGACACCTACGAGCAGTACTTC
>NA|TRBD1|TRBV28|TRBJ1-5
CASRSPGQVQPQHF
TGTGCCAGCAGGTCTCCGGGACAGGTTCAGCCCCAGCATTTT
>NA|NA|TRBV11-2|TRBJ2-3
CASSFLASTSTDTQYF
TGTGCCAGCAGCTTTTTAGCTTCAACCAGCACAGATACGCAGTATTTT
>NA|NA|TRBV5-1|TRBJ2-7
CASSLASISSYEQYF
TGCGCCAGCAGCTTGGCCTCTATAAGCTCCTACGAGCAGTACTTC
>NA|NA|TRBV19|TRBJ1-5
CASSDSYNQPQHF
TGTGCCAGTAGTGACAGCTACAATCAGCCCCAGCATTTT
>NA|NA|TRBV19|TRBJ1-1
CASRGRALREAFF
TGTGCCAGTAGGGGCAGGGCACTGAGGGAAGCTTTCTTT
>NA|NA|TRBV21-1|TRBJ2-7
CASRPSGNRNTYEQYF
TGTGCCAGCAGACCCTCCGGAAACAGAAACACCTACGAGCAGTACTTC
>NA|TRBD1|TRBV5-1|TRBJ2-5
CASSSGQGASVGETQYF
TGCGCCAGCAGCTCGGGCCAGGGGGCGAGTGTAGGAGAGACCCAGTACTTC
>NA|TRBD2|TRBV19|TRBJ2-1
CASITAGSGWFF
TGTGCCAGTATAACAGCCGGTAGCGGGTGGTTCTTC
>once|NA|TRBV13|TRBJ2-3
CASSLREISTDTQYF
TGTGCCAGCAGCCTGAGGGAGATAAGCACAGATACGCAGTATTTT
>NA|NA|TRBV25-1|TRBJ2-1
CASSEFTAYNEQFF
TGTGCCAGCAGTGAATTTACAGCCTACAATGAGCAGTTCTTC
>few|NA|TRBV6-5|TRBJ1-1
CASSYSLYTEAFF
TGTGCCAGCAGTTACTCGTTATACACTGAAGCTTTCTTT
>NA|NA|TRBV4-1|TRBJ2-3
CASSQDYDWGTDTQYF
TGCGCCAGCAGCCAAGATTATGACTGGGGCACAGATACGCAGTATTTT